These 23 T cell receptor beta chains originate from one sample sequenced in a study of human T cells and chemical hapten exposure. Noted time point: pre-sensitization, week 0. The treatment was: therapeutic diphenylcyclopropenone sensitization with weekly scalp DPC. TCRdb analysed the RACE reads with MiXCR anew, one entry per CDR3 protein. The table includes approximately 320,000 distinct CDR3 sequences, about 5.4% detected once. Sequenced here: whole blood, sampled in connection with sensitization to the hapten diphenylcyclopropenone (DPC). The receptor set was obtained from a woman aged 18-29 years with alopecia areata. Some clones in this sample may be carry-over from other donors' samples.

This clonotype was found many times. This chain uses TRBV2 with TRBJ2-3; 10 bases align to TRBD2. This CDR3 spans 15 amino acids. The V gene end was trimmed by 2 bases and the J gene end by 3 bases; junction bases not matched to a gene: 2. The germline gives CDR1 SNHLY, CDR2 FYNNEI. CDR3 coding DNA: TGTGCCAGCAGTGAAATAGCGGGGGGAACAGATACGCAGTATTTT. It yields the protein CASSEIAGGTDTQYF.

The chain links TRBV6-5 to TRBJ1-4; no firm D call. Trimming left V 6 bases short and J 15 bases short, with 14 bases between. The V gene's germline CDR1 is MNHEY and CDR2 SVGAGI. The CDR3 is made up of 11 amino acids. The CDR3 loop reads CASSPGRRMFF. CDR3 in DNA: TGTGCCAGCAGCCCGGGCCGGCGAATGTTTTTT.

This clonotype occurred many times. An end of the junction differs from the germline gene, which may be a read error. V is TRBV12-3 or TRBV12-4 and J is TRBJ1-2; TRBD1 matches at 9 bases. The CDR3 contains 15 residues. The CDR3 here is CASSEGQGPNYGYTF. The CDR3 nucleotides read TGTGCCAGCAGTGAAGGACAGGGGCCTAATTATGGCTACACCTTC.

The chain uses TRBV10-3 and TRBJ1-3; 9 bases are shared with TRBD1. The CDR3 spans 14 residues. V dropped 10 bases and J dropped 7; count of bases not matched to a gene: 11. Germline CDR1 reads ENHRY; CDR2 reads SYGVKD. The CDR3 region is CATSAGQGGNTIYF. The CDR3 bases are TGTGCCACCTCCGCGGGACAGGGTGGGAACACCATATATTTT.

This clonotype was seen only a few times. CDR3 DNA sequence: TGTGCCAGCAGCCACATAATGGGGGGGGCAGATGAAAAACTGTTTTTT. Its translation is CASSHIMGGADEKLFF. This chain connects TRBV4-2 to TRBJ1-4; maybe TRBD1 (6 bases). Germline CDR1 and CDR2: LGHNA and YNFKEQ. Between the trimmed V and J ends, which lost 3 bases and 6 bases, there was a span of 17 bases. The length of the CDR3 is 16 residues.

This clonotype was found a few times. The chain recombines TRBV6-2 or TRBV6-3 with TRBJ1-5; the D is unclear. Deletions cut 3 bases from V and 5 bases from J, with 5 bases between. Germline CDR1 and CDR2: MNHEY and SVGEGT. The CDR3 totals 12 residues. CDR3 nucleotides: TGTGCCAGCAGTTATGCAGATCAGCCCCAGCATTTT. Encoded protein: CASSYADQPQHF.

This clonotype was seen a few times. This chain uses TRBV9 with TRBJ1-3, with D unclear. The CDR3 extends over 14 amino acids. Germline CDR1 reads SGDLS; CDR2 reads YYNGEE. V lost 0 bases, J lost 1 base, and 5 bases lay in between. The CDR3 region is CASSVERSGNTIYF. The CDR3 DNA reads TGTGCCAGCAGCGTAGAGAGGTCTGGAAACACCATATATTTT. Based on the CDR3 plus reference TRBV9 and TRBJ1-3, the full variable domain is DSGVTQTPKHLITATGQRVTLRCSPRSGDLSVYWYQQSLDQGLQFLIQYYNGEERAKGNILERFSAQQFPDLHSELNLSSLELGDSALYFCASSVERSGNTIYFGEGSWLTVV.

This clonotype occurred many times. The chain recombines TRBV7-2 with TRBJ1-1, with no clear D. In germline, CDR1 is SGHTA, CDR2 FQGNSA. With 2 bases removed from V and 4 bases from J, the gap between germline ends came to 14 bases. The CDR3 consists of 15 residues. The CDR3 is CASSLRLSSGTEAFF. CDR3 coding DNA: TGTGCCAGCAGCTTACGGCTCTCGTCGGGCACTGAAGCTTTCTTT.

This clonotype occurred a few times. The genes are TRBV6-7 and TRBJ1-1, with 8 bases matching TRBD1. TRBV6-7 counts as an open reading frame of uncertain function. The CDR3 extends over 14 amino acids. Trimming at V came to 2 bases and at J to 5 bases, leaving 4 bases not matched to a gene. The CDR3 protein is CASSYPTGETEAFF. CDR3 coding DNA: TGTGCCAGCAGTTACCCGACAGGGGAGACTGAAGCTTTCTTT.

This clonotype was detected a few times. V usage is TRBV19 and J usage is TRBJ2-5; TRBD2 agrees at 9 bases. The CDR3 is made up of 15 amino acids. Germline V lookup: CDR1 LNHDA, CDR2 SQIVND (reference sequence). Germline trimming cut 8 bases from V and 2 bases from J; bases unmatched to any gene: 9. As DNA, the CDR3 is TGTGCCAGTCACTTGAGCGGGGGGCTACAAGAGACCCAGTACTTC. Translation gives CASHLSGGLQETQYF.

The chain carries TRBV3-1 and TRBJ2-3; D is unresolved. The CDR3 spans 17 residues. Trimming took off 0 bases at V and 3 bases at J, with 16 bases between the two ends. Germline CDR1 LGHDT, CDR2 YNNKEL (reference sequence). CDR3 coding DNA: TGTGCCAGCAGCCAAGATAAGTGGGCAGCGCCGACAGATACGCAGTATTTT. Its translation: CASSQDKWAAPTDTQYF.

At least ten counts were recorded for this clonotype. The chain joins TRBV18 to TRBJ2-3; D call uncertain. Trimming took off 1 base at V and 3 bases at J, with 5 bases between the two ends. In germline, CDR1 is KGHSH, CDR2 LQKENI. The CDR3 has 13 residues. Here the CDR3 reads CASSPRNTDTQYF. Written as DNA, the CDR3 is TGTGCCAGCTCACCACGTAATACAGATACGCAGTATTTT.

The sample holds many counts of this clonotype. V gene TRBV4-3 combines with J gene TRBJ1-4, with a possible D match to TRBD1 (6 bases). V dropped 5 bases and J dropped 6 bases, with 13 bases sitting between them. Germline CDR1 reads LGHNA; CDR2 reads YSLEER. This CDR3 contains 14 residues. CDR3 residues: CASSYRVIDEKLFF. In DNA form, the CDR3 reads TGCGCCAGCAGCTACAGGGTAATCGATGAAAAACTGTTTTTT.

The sample holds a few counts of this clonotype. CDR3 protein: CASSSSGQGSYYGYTF. The CDR3 DNA reads TGTGCCAGCAGTTCCTCGGGACAGGGGAGCTACTATGGCTACACCTTC. The V call is TRBV12-3 or TRBV12-4, the J call TRBJ1-2, with TRBD1 identical over 10 bases. CDR3 length: 16 residues. The ends lost 4 bases at V and 3 bases at J; junction bases unmatched: 8.

This clonotype was detected only a few times. J is TRBJ2-1 and V is TRBV6-4, with TRBD2 as a possible D gene (7 bases). The CDR3 consists of 16 residues. CDR1 MRHNA and CDR2 SNTAGT come from the germline V gene. V was cut by 7 bases and J by 8 bases, with 24 bases left in between. For the CDR3, the DNA is TGTGCCAGCAAGGCCTGGGCGGGGGCTCAATTTGATGAGCAGTTCTTC. This codes for CASKAWAGAQFDEQFF.

This clonotype was counted only a few times. The genes are TRBV7-2 and TRBJ2-2; the match to TRBD2 covers 8 bases. V dropped 0 bases and J dropped 7; count of bases not matched to a gene: 7. Germline loops: CDR1 SGHTA, CDR2 FQGNSA. The CDR3 is made up of 16 amino acids. CDR3 region: CASSLAGGLAGGELFF. DNA of the CDR3: TGTGCCAGCAGCTTAGCGGGAGGGCTAGCGGGCGGGGAGCTGTTTTTT.

This clonotype was counted at least ten times. The chain is built from TRBV20-1 and TRBJ1-2, with D hard to call. CDR1 is DFQATT, CDR2 SNEGSKA, per germline (reference sequence). The CDR3 extends over 16 amino acids. The V end lost 6 bases, the J end lost 2 bases, and 22 bases lay between the germline ends. The CDR3 is CSAPPNGSPGNYGYTF. The CDR3 nucleotides read TGCAGTGCCCCCCCCAACGGTTCTCCAGGAAACTATGGCTACACCTTC.

This clonotype was seen at least ten times. The genes are TRBV4-2 and TRBJ2-6; 9 nucleotides align to TRBD1. Germline CDR1 is LGHNA and CDR2 is YNFKEQ. V gave up 8 bases and J gave up 3 bases; unmatched junction bases: 14. The CDR3 is 18 residues long. Here the CDR3 DNA reads TGTGCCAGCTCGATCGGGACAGGGATTGACTTTGGGGCCAACGTCCTGACTTTC. It encodes CASSIGTGIDFGANVLTF.

V usage is TRBV5-1 and J usage is TRBJ1-5; 7 nucleotides agree with TRBD1. The V segment lost 3 bases and the J segment 7 bases; nucleotides outside the gene matches: 7. This CDR3 is 14 amino acids long. Germline V gene lookup returns CDR1 SGHRS and CDR2 YFSETQ. The CDR3 protein is CASSSGTEGQPQHF. CDR3 coding DNA: TGCGCCAGCAGCTCCGGGACAGAGGGGCAGCCCCAGCATTTT.

The sample holds many counts of this clonotype. The chain uses TRBV12-3 or TRBV12-4 and TRBJ1-5; perhaps TRBD1 as D (6 bases). V was cut by 2 bases and J by 6 bases, with 11 bases left in between. This CDR3 contains 14 residues. CDR3 bases: TGTGCCAGCAGTTTACAGGGGTGGGTTCAGCCCCAGCATTTT. It translates to CASSLQGWVQPQHF.

In the case of this clonotype: A read error is possible here, since a much larger clone lies one base away. The chain uses TRBV9 and TRBJ2-3; D unclear. The ends were cut back, 0 bases at V and 4 bases at J, with 9 bases in the middle. The CDR3 length is 14 residues. Germline CDR1 and CDR2: SGDLS and YYNGEE. CDR3 sequence: CASSVGSIADTQYF. In DNA form, the CDR3 reads TGTGCCAGCAGCGTAGGTAGTATCGCAGATACGCAGTATTTT.

There are a few counts of this clonotype. The J gene is TRBJ2-3, the V gene TRBV4-3, with 7 bases aligning to TRBD1. The CDR3 contains 16 residues. Trimming removed 1 base from V and 6 bases from J; junction bases left unmatched: 10. Per the germline V gene, CDR1 is LGHNA and CDR2 is YSLEER. The CDR3 nucleotides are TGCGCCAGCAGCCAAGGACAGGGAGAGCAACGGGATACGCAGTATTTT. This sequence encodes CASSQGQGEQRDTQYF.

This clonotype was recorded a few times. The chain combines TRBV9 with TRBJ2-3, with D unclear. The CDR3 contains 14 residues. CDR1 and CDR2 (germline): SGDLS, YYNGEE. Trimming took off 3 bases at V and 2 bases at J, with 10 bases between the two ends. Written as DNA, the CDR3 is TGTGCCAGCAGCGGGCCTTACCACACAGATACGCAGTATTTT. Protein product: CASSGPYHTDTQYF.